This entry features one TCR beta chain sequence. It lacks a known antigen. No per-base quality is available; no much larger clone lies one base away. The CDR3 regions of human TCRbeta chains were subjected to immunosequencing. The paper's data handling went like this. TCRs in the repertoires were matched against a reference library of SARS-CoV-2-specific TCRs that had been generated with the MIRA antigen-specificity platform. Breadth was defined as the fraction of unique TCRs that were SARS-CoV-2-associated, and depth was defined as the fraction of total T cells that were SARS-CoV-2-associated. Using the MIRA data, each spike-specific TCR was assigned both to the spike region to which the TCR was reactive and to a CD4 or CD8 class. Log10-transformed breadth and depth values were compared by one-way ANOVA with Sidak's multiple comparisons tests. TCRdb's version of the immuneACCESS table is confined to in-frame rearrangements and falls short of the full clone set. An unresolved V gene accounts for under half of the shortfall where checked; the remainder is of unknown origin. V and J calls and clone size are those listed in that table; D and trimming were worked out from the DNA. Across this sample there are more than 70,000 clones, with roughly 87% seen only once. The ten largest clones take up about 1.4% of the sample.

Taken with the paper, the label for time point translates to: baseline before first vaccination. Vaccinee samples were obtained from the UK trials COV001 and COV002, which included a single-blind randomized controlled phase 2/3 trial of AZD1222 (ChAdOx1 nCoV-19) in healthy adults. Trial participant PBMC samples were collected at day 0 and day 28 after the second dose for TCRbeta chain sequencing. The data belong to a study of T cell responses to AZD1222 COVID-19 vaccine (dated by TCRdb to the early 2020s). For the study in its entirety: AZD1222 recipients with second doses at about 4 weeks or about 12 weeks were pooled, because spike-specific TCR depth and breadth did not differ between schedules. A total of 230 to 250 trial participants underwent TCR sequencing, of whom around 200 received two doses of AZD1222 and around 26 received two doses of the MenACWY control vaccine. Trial participants were enrolled by age into subgroups of 18-55, 56-69 and 70-plus years, and about 150, 27 and 61 TCR-sequenced participants, respectively, were included in these subgroups. Results the study describes overall, beyond this receptor: In the small 56-69-year group, the increase in depth fell short of significance, most likely because of low power. Conclusions about previously exposed vaccinees are limited, since just six or seven AZD1222 recipients were seropositive for SARS-CoV-2 at baseline. A significant rise in spike-specific TCR breadth and depth was observed after two AZD1222 doses relative to day 0 and relative to MenACWY recipients. Participants were mostly white British and included more females than males, and it was suggested by the authors that clonal diversity may have been underestimated. Reportedly, close to half of the unique spike-specific TCRs recognized epitopes lying outside the regions that are mutated in the B.1.351 and B.1.1.7 variants. Vaccine-associated CD4 TCRs spanned the whole spike protein, with dominant responses in regions 160-218 and 743-854. No day 14 peak-response samples were available, so repertoires were characterized only after the peak T cell response.

The cysteine opens and the phenylalanine closes a CDR3 of 13 amino acids. Left in the record is the CDR3 DNA by itself, 39 bases read in frame from the first base. V lost 0 bases and J lost 9 bases; the stretch between them is 6 bases long. Reading the germline V gene gives CDR1 MGHRA and CDR2 YSYEKL. The chain employs TRBV4-1 and TRBJ1-6; no D gene call is confident. This TCR came from an adult in good health. The source material was peripheral blood, sampled on day 0 of AZD1222 vaccination. The CDR3 reads as follows: CASSQDGSSPLHF. The DNA reads TGCGCCAGCAGCCAAGATGGTAGTTCACCCCTCCACTTT.